These 14 T cell receptor beta chains share one sample of origin, sequenced in a study of patients and donors after allogeneic stem cell transplantation. TCRdb passed the RT-PCR reads through MiXCR, listing each CDR3 protein once. The sample records about 96,000 distinct CDR3 sequences, roughly 48% being singletons. Sequencing was performed on blood, either unsorted or a sorted T cell fraction (not recorded which). These receptor sequences come from a human donor who was either an allogeneic HSCT recipient or a stem cell or donor lymphocyte infusion donor (not recorded which). It is not recorded whose cells these are; they may come from a transplant donor.

The V call is TRBV28, the J call TRBJ2-1; TRBD2 might be the D (5 bases). Germline CDR1 is MDHEN and CDR2 is SYDVKM. The V gene lost 5 bases and the J gene lost 9 bases, with 20 bases spanning the gap. The length of the CDR3 is 15 residues. CDR3 protein: CASSPPFEGLGEQFF. The CDR3 DNA is TGTGCCAGCAGTCCACCGTTTGAGGGTCTCGGTGAGCAGTTCTTC.

This clonotype came up a few times. The V call is TRBV12-5, the J call TRBJ1-2; D possibly corresponds to TRBD1 (6 bases). Deletions cut 0 bases from V and 2 bases from J, with 16 bases between. The CDR3 has 17 amino acids. The germline V gene has CDR1 LGHNT and CDR2 FRNRAP. The CDR3 is CASGLVYRDTANYGYTF. CDR3 nucleotides: TGTGCTAGTGGTTTGGTATATAGGGACACAGCAAACTATGGCTACACCTTC.

The rearrangement uses TRBV27 and TRBJ1-1; D may be TRBD1 (5 bases). Trimming stripped 1 base from V and 0 bases from J, with 9 bases between. The CDR3 runs to 15 residues. The germline V gene has CDR1 MNHEY and CDR2 SMNVEV (reference sequence). CDR3 sequence: CASSLYSGLNTEAFF. DNA for the CDR3: TGTGCCAGCAGTTTATACTCGGGGCTGAACACTGAAGCTTTCTTT.

V gene TRBV4-2 combines with J gene TRBJ2-1; 8 nucleotides match TRBD2. The CDR3 totals 20 residues. The germline CDR1 and CDR2 sequences are LGHNA and YNFKEQ. The trim removed 0 bases at V and 9 bases at J, leaving 22 bases unmatched. The CDR3 loop reads CASSQEWGASSLAGTPEQFF. For the CDR3, the DNA is TGTGCCAGCAGCCAAGAATGGGGGGCCTCCTCCTTAGCGGGAACCCCTGAGCAGTTCTTC.

This clonotype was observed a few times. The chain joins TRBV24-1 to TRBJ1-1; no reliable D call. Trimming stripped 5 bases from V and 1 base from J, with 7 bases between. The CDR3 sequence is 13 residues long. Germline-derived CDR1 and CDR2 are KGHDR and SFDVKD. DNA of the CDR3: TGTGCCACCAGTGTGCGGCAGAACACTGAAGCTTTCTTT. It specifies CATSVRQNTEAFF.

The chain has TRBV12-3 or TRBV12-4 and TRBJ1-1; D perhaps matches TRBD1 (5 bases). The CDR3 consists of 14 residues. Trimming took off 2 bases at V and 3 bases at J, with 10 bases between the two ends. CDR3 sequence (DNA): TGTGCCAGCAGTTTAATGTCGGGGGACACTGAAGCTTTCTTT. The encoded protein is CASSLMSGDTEAFF.

This sequence joins TRBV6-2 or TRBV6-3 and TRBJ2-4; D might be TRBD1 or TRBD2, each matching 5 bases. The CDR3 totals 13 residues. V was pared by 0 bases and J by 13 bases, with 13 bases between. Germline V gene data show CDR1 as MNHEY and CDR2 as SVGEGT. The chain's CDR3 is CASSYSISGPQYF. CDR3 in DNA: TGTGCCAGCAGTTACTCGATATCGGGACCGCAGTACTTC.

The gene calls are TRBV4-1 and TRBJ1-2; D is unclear. V lost 2 bases and J 1 base, leaving 17 bases between the germline ends. Germline-derived CDR1 and CDR2 are MGHRA and YSYEKL. The CDR3 sequence is 17 residues long. CDR3 residues: CASSQPRGRSDNYGYTF. In DNA form, the CDR3 reads TGCGCCAGCAGCCAACCACGCGGACGATCCGATAACTATGGCTACACCTTC.

There are a few counts of this clonotype. This chain connects TRBV12-3 or TRBV12-4 to TRBJ1-6; D is undetermined. The V end lost 2 bases, the J end lost 0 bases, and 8 bases lay between the germline ends. The CDR3 is made up of 16 amino acids. The CDR3 here is CASSLRESSYNSPLHF. CDR3 nucleotides: TGTGCCAGCAGTTTACGGGAAAGCTCCTATAATTCACCCCTCCACTTT.

This clonotype showed up just a few times. The chain recombines TRBV20-1 with TRBJ1-3; 7 nucleotides line up with TRBD1. There are 15 residues in the CDR3. Germline CDR1 is DFQATT and CDR2 is SNEGSKA (reference sequence). V was pared by 3 bases and J by 0 bases, with 5 bases of the junction left unmatched. The chain's CDR3 is CSASPGTASGNTIYF. The DNA of the CDR3 is TGCAGTGCTAGCCCCGGGACAGCCTCTGGAAACACCATATATTTT.

The rearrangement links TRBV2 to TRBJ2-3; either TRBD1 or TRBD2 may supply D (5 bases each). V was pared by 7 bases and J by 5 bases, with 16 bases between. The CDR3 is 14 residues long. The germline gives CDR1 SNHLY, CDR2 FYNNEI. The CDR3 loop is CASNPTAGGDTQYF. DNA of the CDR3: TGTGCCAGCAACCCTACAGCTGGGGGAGATACGCAGTATTTT.

This clonotype was counted once. V is TRBV7-2 and J is TRBJ1-5; TRBD1 aligns across 9 bases. After removal of 5 bases from V and 7 bases from J, the junction contained 12 bases not matched to a gene. Germline loops: CDR1 SGHTA, CDR2 FQGNSA. The CDR3 is 16 residues long. This CDR3 is CASSTTGGVFLQPQHF. CDR3 nucleotides: TGTGCCAGCAGCACCACAGGGGGCGTATTTCTGCAGCCCCAGCATTTT.

This clonotype was recorded once. The chain has TRBV7-9 and TRBJ1-2; tentatively, D is TRBD1 (6 bases). Trimming pared 5 bases from V and 4 bases from J, leaving 17 bases between. The germline gives CDR1 SEHNR, CDR2 FQNEAQ (reference sequence). The CDR3 is 15 residues long. The CDR3 loop is CASSPQELGAYGYTF. CDR3 coding DNA: TGTGCCAGCAGCCCTCAGGAGCTGGGGGCCTATGGCTACACCTTC.

The rearrangement links TRBV19 to TRBJ1-1; D gene unclear. The V gene's germline CDR1 is LNHDA and CDR2 SQIVND (reference sequence). Trimming took 6 bases from V and 4 from J, leaving 15 bases between them. The CDR3 runs 14 residues. The CDR3 bases are TGTGCCAGTAGGGTTTTCGATATGGGCACTGAAGCTTTCTTT. It codes for CASRVFDMGTEAFF.